A selection of T cell receptor beta chains follows, all from one sample in a study of T cells in Graves' hyperthyroidism and ophthalmopathy. TCRdb re-analysed the multiplex PCR reads in MiXCR, keeping a single row per CDR3 protein. The table records fewer than 550,000 distinct CDR3 sequences, 15% to 19% of them present only once. Sample: blood. The receptors shown here come from a woman under 30 with Graves' hyperthyroidism. The CDR3 runs from the conserved cysteine through the conserved F or W. A D gene is named only where the DNA matches it firmly. Not every row has a clone size; where given, it reads once, few, many or a size class.

CATTAGTSGGADTQYF | TGTGCCACGACTGCGGGTACTAGCGGGGGCGCAGATACGCAGTATTTT | TRBJ2-3 | TRBV6-1 | many | TRBD2
CASSSPGQGLTEAFF | TGCGCCAGCAGCTCCCCCGGACAGGGGTTAACTGAAGCTTTCTTT | TRBJ1-1 | TRBV5-1 | NA | TRBD1
CASSYSGGDYNEQFF | TGTGCCAGCAGCTATAGCGGGGGGGATTACAATGAGCAGTTCTTC | TRBJ2-1 | TRBV6-1 | many | TRBD2
CASRIIPLAALAGGDDEQFF | TGTGCCAGCAGGATTATCCCCCTCGCGGCTCTAGCGGGAGGCGATGATGAGCAGTTCTTC | TRBJ2-1 | TRBV6-2/TRBV6-3 | NA | TRBD2
CAQQSYAFF | TGTGCCCAGCAGAGCTACGCTTTCTTT | TRBJ1-1 | TRBV27 | many | NA
CASCHGGANSPLHF | TGTGCCAGCTGCCACGGGGGGGCCAATTCACCCCTCCACTTT | TRBJ1-6 | TRBV19 | NA | NA
CASSDLAGPTDTQYF | TGTGCCAGCAGTGATCTAGCGGGGCCCACAGATACGCAGTATTTT | TRBJ2-3 | TRBV2 | many | TRBD2
CASSKAETVQYEQYF | TGCGCCAGCTCTAAAGCCGAGACCGTCCAATACGAGCAGTACTTC | TRBJ2-7 | TRBV4-1 | many | NA
CASSQERILVQETQYF | TGTGCCAGCAGCCAAGAAAGAATACTTGTACAAGAGACCCAGTACTTC | TRBJ2-5 | TRBV3-1 | many | NA
CASRPIITGSVTEAFF | TGTGCCAGCAGACCGATTATTACAGGGTCGGTCACTGAAGCTTTCTTT | TRBJ1-1 | TRBV12-3/TRBV12-4 | few | NA
CASSGQGQLFF | TGTGCCAGCAGCGGGCAGGGTCAACTGTTTTTT | TRBJ1-4 | TRBV7-2 | NA | NA
CASSQGGSSPNYGYTF | TGTGCCAGCTCACAAGGGGGTTCATCCCCTAACTATGGCTACACCTTC | TRBJ1-2 | TRBV18 | many | NA
CASSEEDLSTYEQYF | TGTGCCAGCAGTGAAGAAGACTTATCCACTTACGAGCAGTACTTC | TRBJ2-7 | TRBV2 | many | NA
CASSFVYTTTDTQYF | TGTGCCAGCAGTTTTGTCTACACCACCACAGATACGCAGTATTTT | TRBJ2-3 | TRBV27 | many | NA
CASSIFTGNRYEQYF | TGTGCCAGTAGTATATTTACAGGAAATAGGTACGAGCAGTACTTC | TRBJ2-7 | TRBV19 | NA | NA
CASSYLYGGGDTQYF | TGTGCCAGCAGCTACCTTTACGGGGGTGGAGATACGCAGTATTTT | TRBJ2-3 | TRBV11-2 | many | NA
CASRLGGTSEAYEQYF | TGCGCCAGCAGACTTGGCGGGACTAGCGAGGCCTACGAGCAGTACTTC | TRBJ2-7 | TRBV5-1 | many | TRBD2
CASSSLSQILKQGRETQYF | TGTGCCAGCAGTTCTCTCTCCCAAATCCTAAAACAGGGGAGGGAGACCCAGTACTTC | TRBJ2-5 | TRBV28 | many | NA
CASSLRIASYNEQFF | TGTGCCAGCAGTTTGAGGATTGCCTCCTACAATGAGCAGTTCTTC | TRBJ2-1 | TRBV27 | many | NA
CSVEDRLAGGPGTGELFF | TGCAGCGTTGAAGATCGTCTAGCGGGAGGGCCGGGCACCGGGGAGCTGTTTTTT | TRBJ2-2 | TRBV29-1 | many | TRBD2
CASSRGELRDTQYF | TGTGCCAGCAGCCGGGGAGAACTCCGAGATACGCAGTATTTT | TRBJ2-3 | TRBV3-1 | many | NA
CASSQEVQGAMNEQFF | TGCGCCAGCAGCCAAGAGGTCCAGGGGGCCATGAATGAGCAGTTCTTC | TRBJ2-1 | TRBV4-1 | many | TRBD1
CASSIGGTGNEQFF | TGTGCCAGTAGTATAGGCGGGACAGGGAATGAGCAGTTCTTC | TRBJ2-1 | TRBV19 | NA | TRBD1
CASSYLKHQGIYGYTF | TGTGCCAGCAGTTACTTAAAACATCAGGGGATCTATGGCTACACCTTC | TRBJ1-2 | TRBV6-6 | many | NA
CASSPRTDGYTF | TGTGCCAGCAGTCCTCGGACAGATGGCTACACCTTC | TRBJ1-2 | TRBV12-3/TRBV12-4 | many | NA
CASSISGRAGDTQYF | TGTGCCAGCAGCATTAGCGGGAGGGCCGGAGATACGCAGTATTTT | TRBJ2-3 | TRBV6-2/TRBV6-3 | NA | TRBD2
CASSEFQGKGETQYF | TGTGCCAGCAGTGAATTCCAGGGAAAAGGAGAGACCCAGTACTTC | TRBJ2-5 | TRBV25-1 | many | NA